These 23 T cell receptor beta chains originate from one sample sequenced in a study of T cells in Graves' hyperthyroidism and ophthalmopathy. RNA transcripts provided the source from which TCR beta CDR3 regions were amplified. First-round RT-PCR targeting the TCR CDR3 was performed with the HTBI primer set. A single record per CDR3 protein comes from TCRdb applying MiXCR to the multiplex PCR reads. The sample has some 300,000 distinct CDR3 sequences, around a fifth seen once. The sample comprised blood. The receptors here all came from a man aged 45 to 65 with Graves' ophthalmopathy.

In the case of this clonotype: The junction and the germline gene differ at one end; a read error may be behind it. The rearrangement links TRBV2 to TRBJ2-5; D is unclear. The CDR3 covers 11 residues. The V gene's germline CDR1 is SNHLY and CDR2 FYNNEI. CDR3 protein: CASSSLEAQYF. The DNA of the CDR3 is TGTGCCAGCAGTTCCCTAGAGGCCCAGTACTTC.

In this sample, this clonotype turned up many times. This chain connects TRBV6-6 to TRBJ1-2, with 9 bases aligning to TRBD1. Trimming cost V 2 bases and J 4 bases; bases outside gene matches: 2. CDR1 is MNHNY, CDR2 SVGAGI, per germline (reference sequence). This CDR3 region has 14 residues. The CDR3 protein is CASSYLTGGYGYTF. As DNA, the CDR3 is TGTGCCAGCAGTTACCTGACAGGGGGCTATGGCTACACCTTC.

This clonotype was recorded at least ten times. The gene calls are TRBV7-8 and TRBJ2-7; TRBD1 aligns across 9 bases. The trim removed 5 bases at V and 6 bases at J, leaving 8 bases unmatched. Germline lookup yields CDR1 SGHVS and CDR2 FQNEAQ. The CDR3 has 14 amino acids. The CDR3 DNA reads TGTGCCAGCAGCAACCGGGACAGGGCCCGCGAGCAGTACTTC. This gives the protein CASSNRDRAREQYF.

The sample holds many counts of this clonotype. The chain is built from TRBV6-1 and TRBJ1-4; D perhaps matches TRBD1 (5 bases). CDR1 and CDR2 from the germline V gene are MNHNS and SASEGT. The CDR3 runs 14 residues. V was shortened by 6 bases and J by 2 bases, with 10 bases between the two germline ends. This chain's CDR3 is CASRPGLTNEKLFF. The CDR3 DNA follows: TGTGCCAGCAGACCAGGGTTGACTAATGAAAAACTGTTTTTT.

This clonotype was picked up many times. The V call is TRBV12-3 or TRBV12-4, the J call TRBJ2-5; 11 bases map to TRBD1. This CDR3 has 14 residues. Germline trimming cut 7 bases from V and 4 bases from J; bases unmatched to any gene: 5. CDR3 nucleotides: TGTGCCAGCACCCAAGGGACAGGGGGAGAGACCCAGTACTTC. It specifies CASTQGTGGETQYF.

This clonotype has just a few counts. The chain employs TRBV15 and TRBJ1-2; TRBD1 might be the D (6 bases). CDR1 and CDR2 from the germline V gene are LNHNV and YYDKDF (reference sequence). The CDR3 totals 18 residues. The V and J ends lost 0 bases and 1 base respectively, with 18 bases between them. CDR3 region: CATSRDSYREGINYGYTF. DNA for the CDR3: TGTGCCACCAGCAGAGATAGTTACAGGGAGGGGATTAACTATGGCTACACCTTC. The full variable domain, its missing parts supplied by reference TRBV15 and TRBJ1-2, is DAMVIQNPRYQVTQFGKPVTLSCSQTLNHNVMYWYQQKSSQAPKLLFHYYDKDFNNEADTPDNFQSRRPNTSFCFLDIRSPGLGDTAMYLCATSRDSYREGINYGYTFGSGTRLTVV.

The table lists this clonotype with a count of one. CDR3 coding DNA: TGTGCCAGCAGCCAAGTGGAAGGGAATTCACCCCTCCACTTT. It specifies CASSQVEGNSPLHF. The V call is TRBV14, the J call TRBJ1-6, with no clear D. Trimming removed 1 base at V and 7 bases at J, with 8 bases between. This CDR3 region has 14 residues. CDR1 and CDR2 (germline): SGHDN, FVKESK.

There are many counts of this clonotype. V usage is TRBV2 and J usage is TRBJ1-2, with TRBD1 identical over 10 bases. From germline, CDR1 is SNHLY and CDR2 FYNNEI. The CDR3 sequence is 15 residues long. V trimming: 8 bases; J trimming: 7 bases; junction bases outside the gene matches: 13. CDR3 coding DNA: TGTGCCAGCGGGAGGTACGGGACAGGGGCCTTTGGCTACACCTTC. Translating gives CASGRYGTGAFGYTF.

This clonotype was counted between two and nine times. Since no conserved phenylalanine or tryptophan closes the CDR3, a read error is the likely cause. In DNA, the CDR3 is TGTGCCAGCAGTGGAGGGAGCTCCTACGAGCAGTACTCC. This codes for CASSGGSSYEQYS. The chain joins TRBV6-2 or TRBV6-3 to TRBJ2-7, with a weak D call TRBD2 (6 bases). CDR1 and CDR2 from the germline V gene are MNHEY and SVGEGT. Trimming left V 5 bases short and J 0 bases short, with 8 bases between. The CDR3 totals 13 residues.

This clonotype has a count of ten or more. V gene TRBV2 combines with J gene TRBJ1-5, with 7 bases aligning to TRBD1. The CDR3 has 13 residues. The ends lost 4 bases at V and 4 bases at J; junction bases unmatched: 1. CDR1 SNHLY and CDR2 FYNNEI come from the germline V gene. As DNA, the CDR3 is TGTGCCAGCAGTGGGGACAGTAATCAGCCCCAGCATTTT. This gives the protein CASSGDSNQPQHF.

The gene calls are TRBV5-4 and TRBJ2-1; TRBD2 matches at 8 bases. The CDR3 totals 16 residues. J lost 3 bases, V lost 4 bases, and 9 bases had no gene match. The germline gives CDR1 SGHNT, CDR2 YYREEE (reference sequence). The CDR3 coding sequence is TGTGCCAGCAGCCCGAGAGCGGGGGCCAACTACAATGAGCAGTTCTTC. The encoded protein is CASSPRAGANYNEQFF.

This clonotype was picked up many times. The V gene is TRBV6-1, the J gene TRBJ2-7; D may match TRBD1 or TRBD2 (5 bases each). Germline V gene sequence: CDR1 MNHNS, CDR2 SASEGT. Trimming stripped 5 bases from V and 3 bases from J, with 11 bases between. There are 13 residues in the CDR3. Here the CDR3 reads CASSRDRVYEQYF. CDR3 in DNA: TGTGCCAGCAGTCGGGACCGCGTCTACGAGCAGTACTTC.

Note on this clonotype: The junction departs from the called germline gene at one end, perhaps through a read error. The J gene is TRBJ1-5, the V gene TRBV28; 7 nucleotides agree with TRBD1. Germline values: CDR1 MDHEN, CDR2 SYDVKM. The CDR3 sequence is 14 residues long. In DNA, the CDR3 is TGTGCCAGCAGCTCAGACAGGGTGAATCACCCCCAGCATTTT. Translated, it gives CASSSDRVNHPQHF.

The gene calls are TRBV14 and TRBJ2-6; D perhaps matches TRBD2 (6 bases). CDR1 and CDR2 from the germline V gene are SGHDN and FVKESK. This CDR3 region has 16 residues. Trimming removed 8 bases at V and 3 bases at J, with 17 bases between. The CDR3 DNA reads TGTGCCAGCCCTCAACCCCGGGGGATTGGGGCCAACGTCCTGACTTTC. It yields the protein CASPQPRGIGANVLTF.

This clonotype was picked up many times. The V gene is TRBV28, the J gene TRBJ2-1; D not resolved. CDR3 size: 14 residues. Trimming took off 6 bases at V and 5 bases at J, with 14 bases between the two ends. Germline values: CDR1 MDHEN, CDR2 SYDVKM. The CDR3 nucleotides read TGTGCCAGCAGCCCTCGGACCCGGGACAATGAGCAGTTCTTC. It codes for CASSPRTRDNEQFF.

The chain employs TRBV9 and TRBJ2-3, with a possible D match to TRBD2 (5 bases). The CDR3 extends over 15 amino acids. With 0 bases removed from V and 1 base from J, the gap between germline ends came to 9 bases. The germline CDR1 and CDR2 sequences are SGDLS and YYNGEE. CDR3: CASSVDSGGTDTQYF. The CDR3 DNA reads TGTGCCAGCAGCGTAGACAGCGGTGGCACAGATACGCAGTATTTT.

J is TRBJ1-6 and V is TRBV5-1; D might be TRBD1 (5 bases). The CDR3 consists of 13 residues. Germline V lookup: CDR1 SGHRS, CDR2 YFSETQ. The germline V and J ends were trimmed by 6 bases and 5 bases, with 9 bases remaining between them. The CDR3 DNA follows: TGCGCCAGCACCCCGGGGGATAATTCACCCCTCCACTTT. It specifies CASTPGDNSPLHF.

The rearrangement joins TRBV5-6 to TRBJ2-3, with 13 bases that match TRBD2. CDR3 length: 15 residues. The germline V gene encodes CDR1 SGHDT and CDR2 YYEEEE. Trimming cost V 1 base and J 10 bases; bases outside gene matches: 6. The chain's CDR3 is CASSLRTSGRGAQYF. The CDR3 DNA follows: TGTGCCAGCAGCTTGAGGACTAGCGGGAGAGGGGCGCAGTATTTT. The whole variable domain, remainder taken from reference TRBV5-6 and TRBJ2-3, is DAGVTQSPTHLIKTRGQQVTLRCSPKSGHDTVSWYQQALGQGPQFIFQYYEEEERQRGNFPDRFSGHQFPNYSSELNVNALLLGDSALYLCASSLRTSGRGAQYFGPGTRLTVL.

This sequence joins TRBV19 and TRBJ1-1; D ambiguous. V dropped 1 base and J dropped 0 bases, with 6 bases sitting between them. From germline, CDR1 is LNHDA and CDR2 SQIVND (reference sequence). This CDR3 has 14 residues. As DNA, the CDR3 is TGTGCCAGTAGTATAGTTCGAATGAACACTGAAGCTTTCTTT. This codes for CASSIVRMNTEAFF.

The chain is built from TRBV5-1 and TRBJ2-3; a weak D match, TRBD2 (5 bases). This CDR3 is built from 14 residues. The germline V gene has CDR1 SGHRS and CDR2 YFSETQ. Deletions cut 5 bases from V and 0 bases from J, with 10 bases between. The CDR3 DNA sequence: TGCGCCAGCAGGGGAGCTCTTAGCACAGATACGCAGTATTTT. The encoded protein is CASRGALSTDTQYF. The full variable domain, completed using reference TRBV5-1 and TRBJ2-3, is KAGVTQTPRYLIKTRGQQVTLSCSPISGHRSVSWYQQTPGQGLQFLFEYFSETQRNKGNFPGRFSGRQFSNSRSEMNVSTLELGDSALYLCASRGALSTDTQYFGPGTRLTVL.

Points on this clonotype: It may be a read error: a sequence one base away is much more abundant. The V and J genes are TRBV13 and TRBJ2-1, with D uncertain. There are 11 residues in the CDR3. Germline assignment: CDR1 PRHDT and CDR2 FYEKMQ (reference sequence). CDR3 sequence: CASSTDNGQFF. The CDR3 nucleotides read TGTGCCAGCAGTACAGATAATGGGCAGTTCTTC.

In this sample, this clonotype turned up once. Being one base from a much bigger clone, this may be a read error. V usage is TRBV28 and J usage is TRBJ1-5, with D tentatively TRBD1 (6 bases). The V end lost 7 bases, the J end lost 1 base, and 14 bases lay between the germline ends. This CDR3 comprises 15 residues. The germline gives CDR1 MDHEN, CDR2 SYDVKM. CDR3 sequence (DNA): TGTGCCAGCACCCGAAGGGGGGCCAGCAATCAGCCCCAGCATTTT. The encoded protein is CASTRRGASNQPQHF.

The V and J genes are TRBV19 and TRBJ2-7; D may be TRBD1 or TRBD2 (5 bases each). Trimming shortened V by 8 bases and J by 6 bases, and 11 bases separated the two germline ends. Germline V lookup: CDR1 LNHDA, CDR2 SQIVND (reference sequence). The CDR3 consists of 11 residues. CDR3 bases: TGTGCCAGTGTCCGGGACGGCGAGCAGTACTTC. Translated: CASVRDGEQYF.